This note documents a single T cell receptor (beta chain) sequence. As yet, its antigen is unknown. This sample stems from a study of graft-versus-host responses after intestinal transplantation. CDR3 length equals 16 residues. The V end lost 4 bases, the J end lost 0 bases, and 14 bases lay between the germline ends. The V gene's germline CDR1 is SGHRS and CDR2 YFSETQ. Measured with immunoSEQ multiplex PCR; TCRdb has only the in-frame clones, and not every one. In the table there are around 110,000 clones, approximately 90% of which are singletons. The input for sequencing was unstimulated CD4+ T cells sorted from spleen or lymph node cells, taken before transplant. The sequence came from a human donor who was the organ donor for an intestinal transplant. This sequence joins TRBV5-1 and TRBJ2-1, with no clear D. Written as DNA, the CDR3 is TGCGCCAGCAGCCCGGACGGGTCTTTCTCCTACAATGAGCAGTTCTTC. Translation gives CASSPDGSFSYNEQFF.